These T cell receptor beta chains were read from a single sample in a study of Ad26.COV2.S vaccination and SARS-CoV-2 variants. The repertoire was sequenced with immunoSEQ multiplex PCR; TCRdb's copy has only in-frame clones and lacks some. Of a few hundred thousand clones listed, 88% are singletons. Sequenced material: peripheral blood, taken in a trial of Ad26.COV2.S vaccine versus placebo. These TCRs come from a person between 18 and 60 years old who received the Ad26.COV2.S COVID-19 vaccine or a placebo. The CDR3 runs from the conserved cysteine through the conserved F or W.

j_call v_call cdr3_length cdr3_aa
TRBJ1-5 TRBV24-1 15 CATSDGGLSNQPQHF
TRBJ2-2 TRBV18 12 CASSLNTGELFF
TRBJ2-5 TRBV5-5 12 CASSLAVETQYF
TRBJ1-3 TRBV7-8 14 CASSAQGAGNTIYF
TRBJ2-7 TRBV2 14 CASSEFLREGEQYF
TRBJ1-2 TRBV18 13 CASSPLGGDGYTF
TRBJ1-1 TRBV19 15 CASARDRGLNTEAFF
TRBJ2-6 TRBV3-1/TRBV3-2 16 CASSQEFGAGANVLTF
TRBJ2-2 TRBV29-1 15 CSVYEGQGNTGELFF
TRBJ1-6 TRBV10-1 14 CASSFGTGGSPLHF
TRBJ2-3 TRBV5-1 16 CASSLWTSGGTDTQYF
TRBJ1-2 TRBV12-5 14 CASGFTGGRYGYTF
TRBJ2-7 TRBV11-2 12 CASSLARVEQYF
TRBJ2-7 TRBV6-5 14 CASSYEGGGSEQYF
TRBJ1-2 TRBV4-3 15 CASSQDRRRNYGYTF
TRBJ2-5 TRBV10-3 14 CAISDFDPRGTQYF
TRBJ2-7 TRBV2 19 CASGLPGQGMDDKSYEQYF
TRBJ2-1 TRBV18 16 CASSPRGRESTGEQFF
TRBJ2-1 TRBV4-1 15 CASSLMTSSYNEQFF
TRBJ1-4 TRBV28 16 CASSYFDRAPNEKLFF
TRBJ2-7 TRBV9 14 CASSVTQGDYEQYF
TRBJ2-7 TRBV5-1 12 CASSAGTYEQYF